The 10 T cell receptor beta chains below all came from one sample that was sequenced in a study of T-cell memory formation after mild COVID-19. From the 5' RACE reads, TCRdb called clonotypes with MiXCR, one entry per CDR3 protein. The sample has 100,000 to 150,000 distinct CDR3 sequences, about 18% seen once; the top ten hold 4% to 6%. Input material: PBMCs or a T cell subset sorted from them (not recorded which). The source is a young man who had mild COVID-19 (a few samples of this study predate the infection). Cell type and time point are not known.

Only a few counts were recorded for this clonotype. The chain has TRBV7-6 and TRBJ1-4; no clear D. The CDR3 runs to 13 residues. Trimming removed 3 bases at V and 13 bases at J, with 15 bases between. The germline V gene has CDR1 SGHVS and CDR2 FNYEAQ. This CDR3 reads CASSLSLLGGLFF. The CDR3 coding sequence is TGTGCCAGCAGCTTGAGTCTTCTAGGTGGACTGTTTTTT. Combining the CDR3 with reference TRBV7-6 and TRBJ1-4 gives the whole variable domain GAGVSQSPRYKVTKRGQDVALRCDPISGHVSLYWYRQALGQGPEFLTYFNYEAQQDKSGLPNDRFSAERPEGSISTLTIQRTEQRDSAMYRCASSLSLLGGLFFGSGTQLSVL.

This clonotype appeared a few times. This sequence joins TRBV6-6 and TRBJ1-4, with no clear D. V lost 6 bases and J lost 7, with 15 bases in between. The CDR3 length is 14 residues. Germline V gives CDR1 MNHNY, CDR2 SVGAGI (reference sequence). The CDR3 DNA reads as TGTGCCAGCAGACTCATGGGAGGCGGTGAAAAACTGTTTTTT. As protein: CASRLMGGGEKLFF.

The chain carries TRBV30 and TRBJ1-6, with 9 bases that match TRBD1. CDR3 length equals 13 residues. V dropped 1 base and J dropped 8; count of bases not matched to a gene: 0. Germline values: CDR1 GTSNPN, CDR2 SVGIG (reference sequence). CDR3 loop: CAWSGTGDSPLHF. In DNA form, the CDR3 reads TGTGCCTGGAGTGGGACAGGGGATTCACCCCTCCACTTT.

This clonotype was seen only a few times. The chain has TRBV2 and TRBJ2-3; a weak D match, TRBD2 (6 bases). The V gene lost 3 bases and the J gene lost 8 bases, with 18 bases spanning the gap. Looked up from germline, CDR1 is SNHLY and CDR2 is FYNNEI. The CDR3 is made up of 15 amino acids. The CDR3 coding sequence is TGTGCCAGCAGTGAGGCGGGGCCGCCGTATGGTACGCAGTATTTT. Its translation: CASSEAGPPYGTQYF.

This chain joins TRBV5-6 and TRBJ1-4, with 7 bases matching TRBD1. In germline, CDR1 is SGHDT, CDR2 YYEEEE. The length of the CDR3 is 15 residues. Unmatched junction bases numbered 3, after V lost 4 bases and J lost 0 bases. The CDR3 spells CASSRQGSTNEKLFF. CDR3 nucleotide sequence: TGTGCCAGCAGCCGACAGGGCTCAACTAATGAAAAACTGTTTTTT.

CDR3 protein: CASSLPLGGGDENYGYTF. In nucleotides, the CDR3 is TGTGCCAGCAGCTTACCCCTAGGAGGAGGCGACGAGAACTATGGCTACACCTTC. The rearrangement uses TRBV7-9 and TRBJ1-2, with D unclear. The length of the CDR3 is 18 residues. The germline CDR1 and CDR2 sequences are SEHNR and FQNEAQ (reference sequence). V shed 2 bases and J shed 2 bases, with 21 bases lying between them.

The genes are TRBV19 and TRBJ1-1, with TRBD1 identical over 10 bases. Per the germline V gene, CDR1 is LNHDA and CDR2 is SQIVND (reference sequence). With V trimmed by 6 bases and J by 1 base, 5 bases remained unmatched. The CDR3 totals 15 residues. The CDR3 here is CASREDRGWNTEAFF. CDR3 bases: TGTGCCAGTAGGGAGGACAGGGGGTGGAACACTGAAGCTTTCTTT.

The chain recombines TRBV3-1 with TRBJ1-1; a possible D gene is TRBD1 (5 bases). Trimming removed 2 bases at V and 3 bases at J, with 10 bases between. Germline V gene data show CDR1 as LGHDT and CDR2 as YNNKEL (reference sequence). The length of the CDR3 is 14 residues. CDR3 coding DNA: TGTGCCAGCAGCCAAAGGGGCCGGGACACTGAAGCTTTCTTT. Translation: CASSQRGRDTEAFF.

V usage is TRBV5-1 and J usage is TRBJ2-5; D is undetermined. This CDR3 comprises 13 residues. Trimming removed 4 bases at V and 1 base at J, with 8 bases between. In germline, CDR1 is SGHRS, CDR2 YFSETQ. As DNA, the CDR3 is TGCGCCAGCAGCCCCGCCACCCAAGAGACCCAGTACTTC. Protein product: CASSPATQETQYF. The full variable domain, its missing parts supplied by reference TRBV5-1 and TRBJ2-5, is KAGVTQTPRYLIKTRGQQVTLSCSPISGHRSVSWYQQTPGQGLQFLFEYFSETQRNKGNFPGRFSGRQFSNSRSEMNVSTLELGDSALYLCASSPATQETQYFGPGTRLLVL.

V is TRBV5-6 and J is TRBJ1-1; D uncertain. V lost 0 bases to trimming and J lost 5 bases, with 17 bases between them. The CDR3 has 16 residues. The germline V gene encodes CDR1 SGHDT and CDR2 YYEEEE. CDR3 amino acids: CASSLVGSKGWTEAFF. Written as DNA, the CDR3 is TGTGCCAGCAGCTTGGTCGGGTCTAAAGGTTGGACTGAAGCTTTCTTT.